The table lists the clone carrying this TCR beta chain with a count of one. Its target is unknown. The data were taken from a study of T cells in tuberculosis. Study information: This South African cohort compared adolescents with or without latent tuberculosis against adults with active tuberculosis. Study conclusions and caveats: Cases with active tuberculosis were adults, while controls were adolescents. Classification accuracy was roughly 90% (AUROC under 0.95) with the GMM-specific repertoire.

Using immunoSEQ multiplex PCR, the repertoire was profiled, and TCRdb retains in-frame clones only, with some absent. The sample shows approximately 30,000 clones, roughly 97% of them seen only once. The material sequenced was PBMCs. This TCR came from a donor between 10 and 29 years old with latent tuberculosis or without tuberculosis infection.

Written as DNA, the CDR3 is TGTGCCAGCAGCTCTCTACCGGGGGTAGCGGAGACCCAGTACTTC. Its translation is CASSSLPGVAETQYF. The V gene is TRBV7-2, the J gene TRBJ2-5, with D possibly being TRBD2 (6 bases). Germline V gene lookup returns CDR1 SGHTA and CDR2 FQGNSA. V dropped 4 bases and J dropped 5 bases, with 17 bases sitting between them. This CDR3 contains 15 residues.